This T cell receptor (beta chain) stems from a study of T cells after yellow fever vaccination. The CDR3 runs to 14 residues. V was clipped by 6 bases and J by 5 bases, with 16 bases between them. TCRdb re-analysed the 5' RACE reads in MiXCR, keeping a single row per CDR3 protein. The sample carries about 220,000 distinct CDR3 sequences, 3% to 4% recorded once. Sample: CD4+ T cells sorted from PBMCs, taken 10 days after the yellow fever booster vaccination. This sequence joins TRBV12-3 or TRBV12-4 and TRBJ1-1, with a tentative D call TRBD1 (5 bases). This receptor was obtained from a young man who received the YFV17D yellow fever vaccine. CDR3 in amino acids: CASRYGAGKTEAFF. DNA for the CDR3: TGTGCCAGCAGATATGGGGCAGGGAAGACTGAAGCTTTCTTT.